The 9 T cell receptor beta chains presented below share a single source sample, sequenced in a study of CD8 T cells in ankylosing spondylitis. Overall study results and limits: About eight highly homologous variants made up a TCR beta motif that seemed to typify ankylosing spondylitis blood.

Which antigens these TCRs recognize remains unknown. A single record per CDR3 protein comes from TCRdb applying MiXCR to the 5' RACE reads. This table has some 450,000 distinct CDR3 sequences, roughly 18% appearing once. The sequenced sample was blood, either unsorted or a sorted T cell fraction (not recorded which). Receptor source: a male donor with ankylosing spondylitis.

This clonotype has ten or more counts. The rearrangement links TRBV20-1 to TRBJ2-3; D is undetermined. The CDR3 loop spans 14 amino acids. Germline values: CDR1 DFQATT, CDR2 SNEGSKA (reference sequence). V was trimmed by 3 bases and J by 1 base, leaving 11 bases between them. In DNA form, the CDR3 reads TGCAGTGCTAGCCCTGGATGGGGCACAGATACGCAGTATTTT. Amino acid sequence: CSASPGWGTDTQYF.

This clonotype appeared a few times. The V call is TRBV7-2, the J call TRBJ2-7; TRBD2 is a possible D gene (5 bases). V lost 0 bases, J lost 5 bases, and 8 bases lay in between. Germline V lookup: CDR1 SGHTA, CDR2 FQGNSA. The CDR3 has 13 residues. The chain's CDR3 is CASSLAWRDEQYF. CDR3 DNA sequence: TGTGCCAGCAGCTTAGCGTGGCGGGACGAGCAGTACTTC.

This clonotype was counted between two and nine times. V gene TRBV12-3 or TRBV12-4 combines with J gene TRBJ1-2, with 7 positions matching TRBD1. The CDR3 has 14 residues. The V segment lost 10 bases and the J segment 4 bases; nucleotides outside the gene matches: 12. The DNA of the CDR3 is TGTGCCATCTTAGGGGGACAGAGTCTCTATGGCTACACCTTC. Translating it yields CAILGGQSLYGYTF.

This clonotype occurred a few times. This rearrangement joins TRBV5-1 to TRBJ2-5, with D unresolved. Germline V gene sequence: CDR1 SGHRS, CDR2 YFSETQ. V was pared by 2 bases and J by 2 bases, with 4 bases between. This CDR3 spans 12 amino acids. For the CDR3, the DNA is TGCGCCAGCAGCTTCGGACAAGAGACCCAGTACTTC. Translated, it gives CASSFGQETQYF.

This clonotype was counted only a few times. The chain recombines TRBV24-1 with TRBJ2-1; D perhaps matches TRBD2 (6 bases). The CDR3 runs to 12 residues. The V gene's germline CDR1 is KGHDR and CDR2 SFDVKD. With 4 bases removed from V and 9 bases from J, the gap between germline ends came to 9 bases. CDR3 nucleotide sequence: TGTGCCACCAGTGACCGGACTACTGAGCAGTTCTTC. Translated, it gives CATSDRTTEQFF.

In this sample, this clonotype turned up a few times. The V gene is TRBV12-3 or TRBV12-4, the J gene TRBJ2-7; 7 bases are a match to TRBD1. CDR3 length: 17 residues. The trim removed 4 bases at V and 2 bases at J, leaving 14 bases unmatched. The CDR3 region is CASSSPHGTVSPYEQYF. The CDR3 DNA is TGTGCCAGCAGTTCACCCCACGGGACAGTATCCCCCTACGAGCAGTACTTC.

This clonotype was detected ten times or more. The chain employs TRBV6-4 and TRBJ2-1, with D maybe TRBD2 (5 bases). The CDR3 covers 12 residues. V was cut by 6 bases and J by 11 bases, with 14 bases left in between. CDR1 MRHNA and CDR2 SNTAGT come from the germline V gene. CDR3 amino acids: CASSNTRSKQFF. The CDR3 nucleotides read TGTGCCAGCAGCAACACTAGGTCGAAGCAGTTCTTC.

The chain uses TRBV7-9 and TRBJ2-1, with D tentatively TRBD1 (5 bases). Per the germline V gene, CDR1 is SEHNR and CDR2 is FQNEAQ (reference sequence). The V and J ends lost 5 bases and 2 bases respectively, with 16 bases between them. This CDR3 is built from 16 residues. The CDR3 here is CASSDSILAAYNEQFF. As DNA, the CDR3 is TGTGCCAGCAGCGACAGCATACTCGCGGCCTACAATGAGCAGTTCTTC.

V gene TRBV20-1 combines with J gene TRBJ2-1; tentative D call: TRBD2 (6 bases). Trimming took 1 base from V and 7 from J, leaving 11 bases between them. The germline V gene has CDR1 DFQATT and CDR2 SNEGSKA (reference sequence). This CDR3 spans 13 amino acids. The CDR3 region has the DNA TGCAGTGCTAGAGGCGGGGCGCATAATGAGCAGTTCTTC. Residues: CSARGGAHNEQFF.